The clone carrying this TCR beta chain was seen a single time. Its specificity is unknown. The sample is drawn from a study of shared clonotypes between healthy human individuals. Whole-study results and caveats: The four-donor shared clonotypes exceeded non-shared clonotypes in generation probability, with non-shared ones scoring lower.

Both subsets, CD45RA+ naive and CD45RA-negative memory, were split from the CD4+ cells. This table comes from immunoSEQ multiplex PCR, and its TCRdb copy is limited to in-frame clones, with some not included. This table holds 2 million to 2.5 million clones, more than 85% found once. The CDR3 is made up of 16 amino acids. Germline loops: CDR1 LNHNV, CDR2 YYDKDF (reference sequence). V shed 4 bases and J 6 bases; nucleotides not matched to a gene: 9. The material sequenced was naive CD4+ T cells from PBMCs. Subset described: CD45RA+ positively selected. The sequence derives from a man younger than 30 in good health. Some clones in this sample may be carry-over from other donors' samples. This chain joins TRBV15 and TRBJ2-3, with TRBD1 matching 11 bases. CDR3 loop: CATSTGQGALIDTQYF. CDR3 nucleotide sequence: TGTGCCACCAGCACAGGACAGGGGGCATTAATTGATACGCAGTATTTT.